What follows are 11 T cell receptor beta chains derived from one specimen sequenced in a study of shared clonotypes between healthy human individuals. Data came from immunoSEQ multiplex PCR; TCRdb stores just in-frame clones and leaves some out. The top ten hold under 0.45% of the sample, which has more than 1,200,000 clones, approximately 98.5% seen once. Sequenced material: naive CD4+ T cells sorted from blood. The subset here: CD45RA+ positively selected. These receptors were collected from a man younger than 45 in good health.

This clone was detected once. This chain joins TRBV29-1 and TRBJ2-2; D gene unclear. The CDR3 extends over 15 amino acids. Germline V gene sequence: CDR1 SQVTM, CDR2 ANQGSEA. Trimming took 2 bases from V and 6 from J, leaving 16 bases between them. The chain's CDR3 is CSVEPGPPKAGELFF. DNA for the CDR3: TGCAGCGTTGAACCGGGCCCGCCCAAGGCCGGGGAGCTGTTTTTT.

The rearrangement joins TRBV6-4 to TRBJ2-1, with D possibly being TRBD1 or TRBD2 (5 bases each). Trimming took off 7 bases at V and 2 bases at J, with 12 bases between the two ends. This CDR3 is built from 14 residues. CDR1 and CDR2 (germline): MRHNA, SNTAGT. The CDR3 region has the DNA TGTGCCAGCAAGAGGGACCGCACCTACAATGAGCAGTTCTTC. It codes for CASKRDRTYNEQFF.

The gene calls are TRBV7-2 and TRBJ2-1; 7 bases are shared with TRBD1. This CDR3 spans 16 amino acids. Germline CDR1 SGHTA, CDR2 FQGNSA. The trim removed 5 bases at V and 6 bases at J, leaving 13 bases unmatched. The chain's CDR3 is CASSAQWDRRLNEQFF. The CDR3 DNA is TGTGCCAGCAGCGCACAATGGGACAGACGGCTCAATGAGCAGTTCTTC. The whole variable domain, filled in from reference TRBV7-2 and TRBJ2-1, reads GAGVSQSPSNKVTEKGKDVELRCDPISGHTALYWYRQSLGQGLEFLIYFQGNSAPDKSGLPSDRFSAERTGGSVSTLTIQRTQQEDSAVYLCASSAQWDRRLNEQFFGPGTRLTVL.

The V call is TRBV7-9, the J call TRBJ1-1; D unclear. V was clipped by 6 bases and J by 1 base, with 12 bases between them. The germline V gene has CDR1 SEHNR and CDR2 FQNEAQ (reference sequence). This CDR3 has 14 amino acids. CDR3 in amino acids: CASRDAKGNTEAFF. DNA of the CDR3: TGTGCCAGCAGGGACGCTAAGGGGAACACTGAAGCTTTCTTT.

The rearrangement joins TRBV7-9 to TRBJ2-3; 8 bases map to TRBD2. This CDR3 has 14 amino acids. Unmatched junction bases numbered 4, after V lost 7 bases and J lost 1 base. The germline CDR1 and CDR2 sequences are SEHNR and FQNEAQ (reference sequence). The CDR3 protein is CASTVSGGTDTQYF. In DNA, the CDR3 is TGTGCCAGCACCGTTAGCGGGGGCACAGATACGCAGTATTTT.

The genes are TRBV2 and TRBJ2-3, with no clear D. This CDR3 comprises 13 residues. The germline CDR1 and CDR2 sequences are SNHLY and FYNNEI. Trimming removed 5 bases at V and 1 base at J, with 7 bases between. The CDR3 sequence is CASSPTGTDTQYF. Written as DNA, the CDR3 is TGTGCCAGCAGTCCCACCGGCACAGATACGCAGTATTTT.

CDR3: CASSPKTGGIGETQYF. The CDR3 region has the DNA TGCGCCAGCAGCCCAAAAACAGGGGGCATAGGGGAGACCCAGTACTTC. The chain combines TRBV5-1 with TRBJ2-5, with 9 bases lining up with TRBD1. CDR3 size: 16 residues. Per the germline V gene, CDR1 is SGHRS and CDR2 is YFSETQ. The J segment lost 5 bases and the V segment lost 4 bases, leaving 12 bases of the junction unmatched.

The chain employs TRBV5-1 and TRBJ2-5, with D possibly matching TRBD1 (6 bases). The V gene's germline CDR1 is SGHRS and CDR2 YFSETQ. This CDR3 has 13 residues. The V end was cut by 7 bases, the J end by 4 bases, with 14 bases between. CDR3 amino acids: CASATGFLETQYF. Written as DNA, the CDR3 is TGCGCCAGCGCAACAGGGTTTTTAGAGACCCAGTACTTC.

J is TRBJ2-7 and V is TRBV5-1, with 10 positions matching TRBD1. The germline CDR1 and CDR2 sequences are SGHRS and YFSETQ. The trim removed 4 bases at V and 1 base at J, leaving 5 bases unmatched. The CDR3 sequence is 15 residues long. The CDR3 region has the DNA TGCGCCAGCAGCAACCGGGACAGGGGTTCCTACGAGCAGTACTTC. Amino acid sequence: CASSNRDRGSYEQYF. Variable domain in full (rest from reference TRBV5-1 and TRBJ2-7): KAGVTQTPRYLIKTRGQQVTLSCSPISGHRSVSWYQQTPGQGLQFLFEYFSETQRNKGNFPGRFSGRQFSNSRSEMNVSTLELGDSALYLCASSNRDRGSYEQYFGPGTRLTVT.

The chain has TRBV15 and TRBJ2-1, with TRBD2 matching over 14 bases. J lost 9 bases, V lost 5 bases, and 6 bases had no gene match. This CDR3 is 15 amino acids long. CDR1 and CDR2 (germline): LNHNV, YYDKDF (reference sequence). The CDR3 is CATSRGLAGASEQFF. CDR3 in DNA: TGTGCCACCAGCCGGGGACTAGCGGGAGCTAGTGAGCAGTTCTTC.

The chain couples TRBV6-5 to TRBJ1-2; no firm D call. Germline CDR1 and CDR2: MNHEY and SVGAGI. V was clipped by 5 bases and J by 6 bases, with 13 bases between them. The CDR3 length is 13 residues. The CDR3 loop reads CASSNRKQHGYTF. The CDR3 region has the DNA TGTGCCAGCAGTAATCGAAAGCAGCATGGCTACACCTTC.